The source of this TCR beta chain is a study of blood T cell repertoires in COVID-19. The wider study: Researchers got acute and convalescent COVID-19 samples from the United States, Italy and Spain.

Cohorts were assigned according to the clinical history that participants reported. In the source study's methods: Quantification of nucleated cells was approximated via reference gene primer amplification. Only in-frame clones appear in the TCRdb table, and some are missing; sequencing was by immunoSEQ multiplex PCR. V, J and clone size derive from that table, while D and trimming were established from the DNA sequence. The sample records 200,000 to 300,000 clones, around 90% being singletons. CDR3 size: 15 residues. Trimming took off 1 base at V and 9 bases at J, with 13 bases between the two ends. Germline loops: CDR1 SGHTA, CDR2 FQGNSA.

The origin of this receptor is a woman in her 30s with acute COVID-19. The chain joins TRBV7-2 to TRBJ1-6, with D possibly matching TRBD1 (5 bases). The sample was PBMCs or T cells enriched from blood (not recorded which). The CDR3 here is CASSLDAGSGSPLHF. The CDR3 DNA reads TGTGCCAGCAGCTTAGATGCAGGGTCGGGTTCACCCCTCCACTTT.